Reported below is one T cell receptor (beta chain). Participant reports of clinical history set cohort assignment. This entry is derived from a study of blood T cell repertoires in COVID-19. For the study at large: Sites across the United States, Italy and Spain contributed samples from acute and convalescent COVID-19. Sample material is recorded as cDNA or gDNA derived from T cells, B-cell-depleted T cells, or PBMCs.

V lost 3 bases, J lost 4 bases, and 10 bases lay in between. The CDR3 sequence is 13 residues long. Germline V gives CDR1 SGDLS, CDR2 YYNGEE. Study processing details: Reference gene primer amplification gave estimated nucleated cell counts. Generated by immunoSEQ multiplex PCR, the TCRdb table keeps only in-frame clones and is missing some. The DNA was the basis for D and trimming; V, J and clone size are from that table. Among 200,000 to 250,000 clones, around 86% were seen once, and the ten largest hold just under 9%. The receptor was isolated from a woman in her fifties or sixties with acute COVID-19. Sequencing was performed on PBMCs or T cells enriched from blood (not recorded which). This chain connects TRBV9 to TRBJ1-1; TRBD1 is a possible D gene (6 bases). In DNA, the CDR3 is TGTGCCAGCAGCGCACAGGGCCGCACTGAAGCTTTCTTT. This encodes CASSAQGRTEAFF.